This T cell receptor (beta chain) was retrieved from a study of PD-1 blockade in classical Hodgkin lymphoma. Study context: Intravenous infusions of nivolumab 3 mg/kg reached patients every 2 weeks.

The CDR3 has 9 amino acids. Germline V gives CDR1 SGHDT, CDR2 YYEEEE. V was cut by 8 bases and J by 2 bases, with 1 base left in between. Study observations and caveats: Similar baseline diversity was found in complete responders and newly diagnosed patients.

The assay was immunoSEQ multiplex PCR, and TCRdb's table has in-frame clones only and misses some. The repertoire holds some 93,000 clones, approximately 92% seen once, with around 10% in the top ten. Details on this clone: Its target is not known.

Every patient had relapsed following autologous stem cell transplantation, and cohorts differed in brentuximab vedotin exposure. The specimen comprised peripheral blood mononuclear cells (PBMCs), sampled before the second cycle of nivolumab. This receptor was identified in a human donor with classical Hodgkin lymphoma. The genes are TRBV5-6 and TRBJ2-5; D ambiguous. The CDR3, as DNA: TGTGCCAGTCAAGAGACCCAGTACTTC. This sequence encodes CASQETQYF.